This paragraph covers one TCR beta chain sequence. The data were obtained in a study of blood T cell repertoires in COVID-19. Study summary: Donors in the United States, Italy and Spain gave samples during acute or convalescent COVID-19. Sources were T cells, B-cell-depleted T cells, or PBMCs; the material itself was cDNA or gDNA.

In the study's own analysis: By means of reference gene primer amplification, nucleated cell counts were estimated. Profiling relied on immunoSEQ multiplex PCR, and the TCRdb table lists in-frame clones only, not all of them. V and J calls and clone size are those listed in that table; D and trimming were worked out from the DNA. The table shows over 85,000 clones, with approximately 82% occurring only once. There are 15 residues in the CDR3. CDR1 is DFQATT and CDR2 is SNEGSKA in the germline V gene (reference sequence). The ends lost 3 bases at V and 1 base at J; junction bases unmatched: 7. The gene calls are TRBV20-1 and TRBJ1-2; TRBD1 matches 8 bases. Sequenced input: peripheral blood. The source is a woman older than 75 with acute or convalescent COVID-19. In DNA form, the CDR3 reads TGCAGTGCTAGTAAGACAGGGGACCTTAACTATGGCTACACCTTC. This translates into CSASKTGDLNYGYTF.